This entry describes one TCR delta chain. Ten or more counts support this clone. This clone's antigen is unknown. This probably arose from a read error, given a far larger clone one base away. The same CDR3 also results from other DNA sequences found in this sample. The data were taken from a study of γδ T cells in repeated Plasmodium falciparum infection (dated by TCRdb to the early 2020s). Describing the broader study: The natural-infection arm enrolled Malian children exposed to intense seasonal malaria transmission, compared against age and gender matched Australian children. Four controlled human malaria infections were administered to five malaria-naive U.S. adults over about 600 days by bites from P. falciparum NF54-infected Anopheles stephensi mosquitoes. Samples from controlled-infection subjects were taken at baseline, just before selected infections, and 21 days after each infection. Malian gammadelta TCR repertoires were analysed cross-sectionally during no-transmission periods and were analysed longitudinally across acute febrile malaria episodes. In the study, the shaping of the human gammadelta T cell repertoire by repeated Plasmodium falciparum infection was examined using natural infection in Mali and controlled human malaria infection. General study outcomes and caveats: Because the controlled-infection cohort was small, analysis of inter-individual variability in gammadelta T cell responses was limited. The Malian cohort came from a small rural village of predominantly one ethnic group, limiting generalizability.

Library construction relied on multiplex PCR. TCRdb records Illumina MiSeq as the sequencer. From each sorted gammadelta T cell sample, both TCR gamma (TRG) and TCR delta (TRD) chains were sequenced. Per the authors' processing: The repertoire analyses used clonotype tree plots, the accumulated frequency of the top 20 clonotypes, and diversity index (DI) and D75 metrics. TCRdb reprocessed the public reads with the caller CATT; rows with the same DNA were merged afterwards. TCRdb, rather than the study authors, made the V and J calls. The sample contains some 100,000 delta-chain clones, around 1.4% of them found a single time. Roughly 8.1% of the sample comes from the top ten. The sequenced material came from gamma-delta T cells from blood. The source is a pool of human donors (malaria-infected and uninfected, not separated).

CDR3 protein: CALGEIGGTSSSYWGIRTDKLIF. The nucleotide sequence reads as follows: TGTGCTCTTGGGGAAATTGGGGGAACTTCCTCTTCATACTGGGGGATACGGACCGACAAACTCATCTTT. The sequence is built from TRDV1 and TRDJ1, with 13 middle bases fitting TRDD3. The germline V gene yields TSWWSYY for CDR1 and QGS for CDR2. There are 23 amino acids in the CDR3, from cysteine to phenylalanine inclusive. The entry retains the CDR3 DNA only, 69 bases that are in frame from base 1.